One and the same sample provided the 16 T cell receptor beta chains below, sequenced in a study of blood T cell repertoires in COVID-19. Here immunoSEQ multiplex PCR was the method, and the copy in TCRdb shows in-frame clones only, minus some. The sample shows hundreds of thousands of clones, 85% to 90% of them seen only once. The sequencing sample was made of peripheral blood. The receptors here all came from a woman younger than 45 with COVID-19, enrolled during active disease.

V usage is TRBV6-5 and J usage is TRBJ2-3; no clear D. The CDR3 covers 13 residues. CDR1 and CDR2 (germline): MNHEY, SVGAGI. Between the trimmed V and J ends, which lost 5 bases and 3 bases, there was a span of 9 bases. The CDR3 coding sequence is TGTGCCAGCAGTCCCCCCCGGACAGATACGCAGTATTTT. Protein: CASSPPRTDTQYF.

The J gene is TRBJ1-2, the V gene TRBV6-5; D perhaps matches TRBD1 (5 bases). CDR1 is MNHEY and CDR2 is SVGAGI in the germline V gene. CDR3 length: 13 amino acids. V gave up 6 bases and J gave up 8 bases, with 16 bases separating them. DNA for the CDR3: TGTGCCAGCAGGCCCGGGGGGGGGACCGGCTACACCTTC. Its protein product is CASRPGGGTGYTF.

The chain has TRBV6-5 and TRBJ2-5; 7 nucleotides agree with TRBD1. Germline assignment: CDR1 MNHEY and CDR2 SVGAGI. J lost 0 bases, V lost 6 bases, and 7 bases had no gene match. The CDR3 has 15 amino acids. CDR3 nucleotides: TGTGCCAGCAGACCGGGACAGACGTACCAAGAGACCCAGTACTTC. Protein sequence: CASRPGQTYQETQYF.

This chain links TRBV9 with TRBJ1-2; D gene ambiguous. V dropped 0 bases and J dropped 13 bases, with 10 bases sitting between them. The germline CDR1 and CDR2 sequences are SGDLS and YYNGEE. The CDR3 contains 11 residues. CDR3 residues: CASSVGAGGTF. In nucleotides, the CDR3 is TGTGCCAGCAGCGTAGGGGCAGGAGGCACCTTC.

The chain is built from TRBV24-1 and TRBJ1-5; D gene ambiguous. Germline V lookup: CDR1 KGHDR, CDR2 SFDVKD. There are 14 residues in the CDR3. V lost 6 bases to trimming and J lost 0 bases, with 8 bases between them. CDR3 DNA: TGTGCCACCAGTCGGAGCGGTAGCAATCAGCCCCAGCATTTT. It yields the protein CATSRSGSNQPQHF.

The CDR3 region has the DNA TGCGCCAGCAGCTTGGCGACAGGACCCTCCTACGAGCAGTACTTC. This codes for CASSLATGPSYEQYF. The J gene is TRBJ2-7, the V gene TRBV5-1; maybe TRBD1 (6 bases). V lost 0 bases, J lost 0 bases, and 10 bases lay in between. Germline CDR1 SGHRS, CDR2 YFSETQ. The CDR3 contains 15 residues.

The V and J genes are TRBV18 and TRBJ1-2, with a possible D match to TRBD1 (6 bases). Germline loops: CDR1 KGHSH, CDR2 LQKENI. The CDR3 is 15 residues long. V lost 4 bases and J lost 7, with 19 bases in between. The CDR3 sequence: CASSQLDSPLLGYTF. The CDR3 DNA reads TGTGCCAGCTCACAGCTGGACAGTCCCCTCCTTGGCTACACCTTC. The variable domain in full, completed from reference TRBV18 and TRBJ1-2, reads NAGVMQNPRHLVRRRGQEARLRCSPMKGHSHVYWYRQLPEEGLKFMVYLQKENIIDESGMPKERFSAEFPKEGPSILRIQQVVRGDSAAYFCASSQLDSPLLGYTFGSGTRLTVV.

The genes are TRBV11-2 and TRBJ1-5, with D unclear. The CDR3 has 13 amino acids. Trimming took off 3 bases at V and 5 bases at J, with 8 bases between the two ends. Germline V lookup: CDR1 SGHAT, CDR2 FQNNGV. This chain's CDR3 is CASSLSGYQPQHF. CDR3 in DNA: TGTGCCAGCAGCTTGAGCGGTTATCAGCCCCAGCATTTT.

The V call is TRBV11-2, the J call TRBJ1-6; the match to TRBD1 covers 7 bases. Trimming cost V 5 bases and J 7 bases; bases outside gene matches: 11. The CDR3 extends over 16 amino acids. CDR1 is SGHAT and CDR2 is FQNNGV in the germline V gene. The CDR3 reads CASSGTQGFLNSPLHF. CDR3 sequence (DNA): TGTGCCAGCAGCGGAACACAGGGGTTTCTAAATTCACCCCTCCACTTT.

A few counts support this clone. The rearrangement joins TRBV7-6 to TRBJ2-3; 12 nucleotides agree with TRBD2. The CDR3 consists of 14 residues. V was clipped by 5 bases and J by 6 bases; unmatched bases: 3. Germline assignment: CDR1 SGHVS and CDR2 FNYEAQ. CDR3 DNA sequence: TGTGCCAGCAGCACTAGCGGGGGGCGGGATACGCAGTATTTT. Protein: CASSTSGGRDTQYF. The variable domain in full, completed from reference TRBV7-6 and TRBJ2-3, reads GAGVSQSPRYKVTKRGQDVALRCDPISGHVSLYWYRQALGQGPEFLTYFNYEAQQDKSGLPNDRFSAERPEGSISTLTIQRTEQRDSAMYRCASSTSGGRDTQYFGPGTRLTVL.

J is TRBJ2-1 and V is TRBV6-1; D is possibly TRBD2 (6 bases). The V gene's germline CDR1 is MNHNS and CDR2 SASEGT. Between the trimmed V and J ends, which lost 0 bases and 14 bases, there was a span of 14 bases. The CDR3 runs to 13 residues. CDR3: CASSEARGGWEFF. DNA for the CDR3: TGTGCCAGCAGTGAAGCGCGTGGGGGGTGGGAGTTCTTC.

The chain joins TRBV18 to TRBJ1-5, with 7 bases identical to TRBD1. V trimming: 6 bases; J trimming: 3 bases; junction bases outside the gene matches: 8. Germline V gene sequence: CDR1 KGHSH, CDR2 LQKENI. This CDR3 has 15 amino acids. The CDR3 sequence is CASSPQGEFNQPQHF. Here the CDR3 DNA reads TGTGCCAGCTCTCCGCAGGGGGAGTTCAATCAGCCCCAGCATTTT.

The chain combines TRBV18 with TRBJ1-2; TRBD1 aligns across 8 bases. CDR1 is KGHSH, CDR2 LQKENI, per germline. V gave up 3 bases and J gave up 3 bases; unmatched junction bases: 0. The CDR3 is 13 residues long. Here the CDR3 DNA reads TGTGCCAGCTCACCGGGACAGGACTATGGCTACACCTTC. As protein: CASSPGQDYGYTF.

For the CDR3, the DNA is TGTGCCAGCAGCGTGCCCCGCGGACTAGCGGGGGGCCCTAACTACAATGAGCAGTTCTTC. Translation gives CASSVPRGLAGGPNYNEQFF. The chain carries TRBV9 and TRBJ2-1; 14 bases are shared with TRBD2. Trimming took 2 bases from V and 3 from J; bases not matched to a gene: 13. The CDR3 is made up of 20 amino acids. Germline V lookup: CDR1 SGDLS, CDR2 YYNGEE.

V gene TRBV6-6 combines with J gene TRBJ2-7, with D unresolved. Germline V gene sequence: CDR1 MNHNY, CDR2 SVGAGI (reference sequence). The CDR3 spans 15 residues. Trimming shortened V by 5 bases and J by 0 bases, and 14 bases separated the two germline ends. CDR3 nucleotide sequence: TGTGCCAGCAGTAGATGGGCTCAGAGCTCCTACGAGCAGTACTTC. It yields the protein CASSRWAQSSYEQYF.

This sequence joins TRBV5-5 and TRBJ1-2; the match to TRBD1 covers 9 bases. The CDR3 spans 15 residues. V dropped 4 bases and J dropped 4; count of bases not matched to a gene: 8. Germline V gene lookup returns CDR1 SGHKS and CDR2 YYEKEE (reference sequence). The CDR3 reads CASSRTRDRAYGYTF. Written as DNA, the CDR3 is TGTGCCAGCAGCCGAACTCGGGACAGGGCCTATGGCTACACCTTC.